The next 9 T cell receptor beta chains were all read from a single sample in a study of blood T cells in healthy people across ages. Sample-barcoded 5' priming and a J-beta primer mix drove a second PCR of 7 to 11 cycles. TCRdb redid the calling of the 5' RACE reads with MiXCR, one entry per CDR3 protein. This sample has hundreds of thousands of distinct CDR3 sequences, with about 46% found just once. The sample comprised blood. The receptors here all came from a man older than 75 in good health.

This clonotype was counted many times. V is TRBV11-2 and J is TRBJ2-7; D remains unclear. V gave up 8 bases and J gave up 5 bases, with 13 bases separating them. CDR3 length: 12 amino acids. Looked up from germline, CDR1 is SGHAT and CDR2 is FQNNGV. The chain's CDR3 is CASSPGTDEQYF. CDR3 coding DNA: TGTGCCAGCTCCCCAGGCACCGACGAGCAGTACTTC.

The rearrangement uses TRBV9 and TRBJ1-1; TRBD1 is a possible D gene (6 bases). V lost 4 bases and J lost 1, with 11 bases in between. This CDR3 contains 14 residues. Germline CDR1 SGDLS, CDR2 YYNGEE. The CDR3 sequence: CASSKGHTNTEAFF. The CDR3 DNA follows: TGTGCCAGCAGCAAGGGACACACGAACACTGAAGCTTTCTTT.

As regards this clonotype: A read error may be the cause here, since a much bigger clone is one base away. V usage is TRBV27 and J usage is TRBJ2-7, with 9 positions matching TRBD2. Germline-derived CDR1 and CDR2 are MNHEY and SMNVEV (reference sequence). With 5 bases clipped from V and 7 bases from J, the junction kept 9 bases outside the gene matches. The CDR3 length is 14 residues. Here the CDR3 DNA reads TGTGCCAGCAGTCCTAGGACTAGCGAGCAAGAGCAGTACTTC. It yields the protein CASSPRTSEQEQYF.

The chain has TRBV20-1 and TRBJ1-4; D call uncertain. Germline CDR1 is DFQATT and CDR2 is SNEGSKA (reference sequence). Deletions cut 3 bases from V and 8 bases from J, with 10 bases between. There are 12 residues in the CDR3. CDR3: CSASVDGEKLFF. The CDR3 DNA sequence: TGCAGTGCTAGCGTTGATGGGGAAAAACTGTTTTTT.

For this clonotype: Mismatch with germline at one junction end may stem from a read error. The J gene is TRBJ2-7, the V gene TRBV7-2; D not certain. Germline-derived CDR1 and CDR2 are SGHTA and FQGNSA. The CDR3 runs 15 residues. CDR3 DNA sequence: TGTGCCAACAGCTCGACACTCCCGAAATCCTACGAGCAGTACTTC. As protein: CANSSTLPKSYEQYF.

This chain links TRBV27 with TRBJ2-1; 13 bases fit TRBD2. In germline, CDR1 is MNHEY, CDR2 SMNVEV (reference sequence). This CDR3 region has 15 residues. V was pared by 4 bases and J by 10 bases, with 7 bases of the junction left unmatched. CDR3 protein: CASSSGLAGVREQFF. The CDR3 nucleotides read TGTGCCAGCAGTTCCGGACTAGCGGGAGTTCGGGAGCAGTTCTTC.

Comments on this clonotype: Given the absence of the conserved phenylalanine or tryptophan at the CDR3 end, a read error is likely. The chain links TRBV5-1 to TRBJ2-7; D not resolved. The CDR3 loop spans 14 amino acids. V lost 0 bases to trimming and J lost 2 bases, with 9 bases between them. Germline V gene lookup returns CDR1 SGHRS and CDR2 YFSETQ. CDR3 amino acids: CASSLDGFAYEQYL. The CDR3 DNA reads TGCGCCAGCAGCTTGGATGGGTTCGCCTACGAGCAGTACTTG.

This chain joins TRBV9 and TRBJ2-7; D perhaps matches TRBD2 (5 bases). Germline CDR1 SGDLS, CDR2 YYNGEE. CDR3 length equals 12 residues. V lost 4 bases and J lost 6, with 11 bases in between. CDR3 DNA sequence: TGTGCCAGCAGCATGTTGGACTCCGAGCAGTACTTC. It codes for CASSMLDSEQYF.

This clonotype came up a few times. The junction departs from the called germline gene at one end, perhaps through a read error. CDR3 region: CASRLGSSGAADTQYF. CDR3 DNA: TGCGCCAGCAGGTTGGGGTCTAGCGGGGCCGCAGATACGCAGTATTTT. V gene TRBV5-1 combines with J gene TRBJ2-3; TRBD2 matches 9 bases. In germline, CDR1 is SGHRS, CDR2 YFSETQ. The length of the CDR3 is 16 residues.